This T cell receptor beta chain was profiled in a study of response to subunit inactivated influenza vaccine listed by TCRdb under 2018. About the full investigation: To follow how T cells responded to a trivalent subunit inactivated influenza vaccine, the researchers relied on deep quantitative profiling of the T cell receptor repertoire. Points the paper makes about the study in general: The authors proposed that each seasonal influenza vaccination may bring in only a limited number of new T cells.

Per the germline V gene (reference sequence), MNHNY is the CDR1 and SVGAGI is the CDR2. Including the terminal cysteine and phenylalanine, the CDR3 comprises 11 residues. CDR3 DNA is the only sequence kept; it has 33 bases, read in frame from the first base. A distance of 10 bases separates the germline ends of V and J, which lose 6 bases and 7 bases respectively. This clonotype was detected many times. The target of this receptor is not known. No much larger clone exists at a distance of one base, and base qualities are not known. Libraries were prepared through RT-PCR. Sequencing used an Illumina HiSeq 2500. TCRdb cleaned the public reads at Q25 with fastp, built clones with MiXCR and kept in-frame beta chains. Each CDR3 protein gets just one entry, which takes the most common genes and DNA from the rows behind it. The sample profile shows about 520,000 distinct CDR3 sequences; approximately 9.9% of them were found once. The top ten clones comprise about 12% of the sample.

In light of the paper, this sample's time point label describes: 45 days after influenza vaccine administration. This sequence uses TRBV6-6 and TRBJ2-7; 5 matching bases give a weak D call of TRBD2. The sequence was obtained from a man between 45 and 60 years old who received an inactivated influenza vaccine. Donor details come from another sample of the same person, matched by shared clones. Sequencing was performed on PBMCs from blood, taken roughly 47 days after vaccination. Here is the DNA: TGTGCCAGCAGCCCCGAGGGAGAGCAGTACTTC. Its coded protein is CASSPEGEQYF.